The 14 T cell receptor beta chains listed next were all sequenced from one sample in a study of T cell repertoires in cytomegalovirus infection. Their target antigens are unknown. Using its own MiXCR run on the reads, TCRdb lists one record per CDR3 protein. The sample holds about 51,000 distinct CDR3 sequences, around 20% seen once. Here the sequenced sample was CD8+ T cells from cultured PBMCs, taken from culture after CMV antigen stimulation. These receptors originate from a human donor in good health (CMV status not recorded). Some clones in this sample may be carry-over from other donors' samples.

This chain uses TRBV7-8 with TRBJ1-2; TRBD1 agrees at 7 bases. Trimming removed 2 bases from V and 4 bases from J; junction bases left unmatched: 7. The CDR3 consists of 15 residues. The germline gives CDR1 SGHVS, CDR2 FQNEAQ. CDR3 in DNA: TGTGCCAGCAGCTTAAGAGACAGGGCCGTCTATGGCTACACCTTC. Protein: CASSLRDRAVYGYTF.

This clonotype was picked up a small number of times. This rearrangement joins TRBV28 to TRBJ1-1; D gene unclear. V was cut by 3 bases and J by 5 bases, with 16 bases left in between. Looked up from germline, CDR1 is MDHEN and CDR2 is SYDVKM. The CDR3 is 15 amino acids. The CDR3 bases are TGTGCCAGCAGTTTGTATGGGAGCGGAAAGACTGAAGCTTTCTTT. Translated: CASSLYGSGKTEAFF.

A few counts support this clonotype. This chain links TRBV27 with TRBJ2-3, with D possibly TRBD2 on 5 matching bases. The CDR3 totals 16 residues. Germline V gene sequence: CDR1 MNHEY, CDR2 SMNVEV (reference sequence). Trimming cost V 5 bases and J 3 bases, with 18 bases left between them. The chain's CDR3 is CASSPTSLRRTDTQYF. CDR3 nucleotides: TGTGCCAGCAGTCCTACGAGCCTAAGGAGGACAGATACGCAGTATTTT.

This clonotype came up many times. The chain employs TRBV11-2 and TRBJ2-3; possible D gene TRBD1, 6 bases. The V and J ends lost 2 bases and 4 bases respectively, with 22 bases between them. This CDR3 region has 18 residues. Germline CDR1 is SGHAT and CDR2 is FQNNGV. DNA of the CDR3: TGTGCCAGCAGCTTAACTCCTTTGGGGGCCGGGCGTCCAGATACGCAGTATTTT. The encoded protein is CASSLTPLGAGRPDTQYF.

In its sample, this clonotype was seen a few times. The V gene is TRBV4-1, the J gene TRBJ1-5, with D possibly being TRBD1 (6 bases). This CDR3 has 15 residues. Germline CDR1 is MGHRA and CDR2 is YSYEKL. The V gene lost 0 bases and the J gene lost 6 bases, with 12 bases spanning the gap. The CDR3 nucleotides are TGCGCCAGCAGCCAAGACAAGGGGGGAGGTCAGCCCCAGCATTTT. It translates to CASSQDKGGGQPQHF.

The chain is built from TRBV6-6 and TRBJ1-6; TRBD1 might be the D (6 bases). Trimming removed 6 bases at V and 4 bases at J, with 10 bases between. Germline CDR1 reads MNHNY; CDR2 reads SVGAGI (reference sequence). CDR3 length: 14 residues. The CDR3 DNA reads TGTGCCAGCAGAAGAGGACAGTATAATTCACCCCTCCACTTT. It is translated as CASRRGQYNSPLHF.

In its sample, this clonotype was seen many times. V is TRBV7-6 and J is TRBJ2-7; weak D call: TRBD1 (5 bases). The germline V gene encodes CDR1 SGHVS and CDR2 FNYEAQ. The CDR3 is 13 amino acids. Trimming removed 8 bases at V and 2 bases at J, with 13 bases between. The CDR3 sequence is CASSKGAAYEQYF. For the CDR3, the DNA is TGTGCCAGCTCTAAAGGGGCTGCCTACGAGCAGTACTTC.

The chain recombines TRBV7-6 with TRBJ2-1; TRBD2 agrees at 8 bases. V was clipped by 3 bases and J by 5 bases; unmatched bases: 9. In germline, CDR1 is SGHVS, CDR2 FNYEAQ. The CDR3 has 16 residues. This CDR3 is CASSFRLARGNNEQFF. CDR3 in DNA: TGTGCCAGCAGCTTCAGACTAGCGAGAGGAAACAATGAGCAGTTCTTC.

This clonotype was seen a few times. This rearrangement joins TRBV7-9 to TRBJ1-6; D ambiguous. Trimming pared 5 bases from V and 2 bases from J, leaving 16 bases between. Germline V CDR1 and CDR2: SEHNR, FQNEAQ (reference sequence). The CDR3 contains 17 residues. The CDR3 here is CASSRVVGSTYNSPLHF. In DNA, the CDR3 is TGTGCCAGCAGCCGGGTTGTGGGGTCGACCTATAATTCACCCCTCCACTTT.

The rearrangement joins TRBV7-2 to TRBJ2-7, with 10 bases fitting TRBD2. Germline V lookup: CDR1 SGHTA, CDR2 FQGNSA. V lost 5 bases and J lost 2; bases outside the gene matches: 6. This CDR3 contains 15 residues. For the CDR3, the DNA is TGTGCCAGCAGCCCCGTAGCGGGGGGCCCCTACGAGCAGTACTTC. This gives the protein CASSPVAGGPYEQYF.

The CDR3 DNA reads as TGCGCCAGCAGCCAAACGGGTGGTAGTGGGAATGAGCAGTTCTTC. Protein product: CASSQTGGSGNEQFF. This chain joins TRBV4-3 and TRBJ2-1; D is unresolved. The CDR3 consists of 15 residues. The ends were cut back, 2 bases at V and 7 bases at J, with 15 bases in the middle. Per germline, CDR1 LGHNA and CDR2 YSLEER.

This clonotype was seen ten or more times. J is TRBJ2-5 and V is TRBV4-3; no definite D call. Trimming removed 0 bases at V and 5 bases at J, with 10 bases between. In germline, CDR1 is LGHNA, CDR2 YSLEER. The CDR3 loop spans 14 amino acids. For the CDR3, the DNA is TGCGCCAGCAGCCAAGATCTGTTACGGGAGACCCAGTACTTC. It codes for CASSQDLLRETQYF.

J is TRBJ1-5 and V is TRBV7-2; D remains unclear. CDR1 SGHTA and CDR2 FQGNSA come from the germline V gene. The length of the CDR3 is 15 residues. V was pared by 5 bases and J by 6 bases, with 17 bases between. As DNA, the CDR3 is TGTGCCAGCAGCGAGGATTGGGGTATGTCTCAGCCCCAGCATTTT. Translated: CASSEDWGMSQPQHF.

This clonotype showed up just a few times. The rearrangement links TRBV7-2 to TRBJ2-3, with TRBD2 matching 10 bases. The CDR3 runs 17 residues. Germline assignment: CDR1 SGHTA and CDR2 FQGNSA. J was trimmed by 6 bases and V by 1 base; bases with no gene match: 10. For the CDR3, the DNA is TGTGCCAGCAGCTTAGATAGGCTAGCGGGAGCAGGGGATACGCAGTATTTT. Translation gives CASSLDRLAGAGDTQYF.